The 4 T cell receptor beta chains in this list originate from one sample, sequenced in a study of cytomegalovirus exposure and HLA in healthy donors. Sequencing used immunoSEQ multiplex PCR; TCRdb keeps in-frame clones, though not all of them. The sample records 150,000 to 200,000 clones, around 80% being singletons. Source material: PBMCs. All receptors come from a woman in her 30s in good health and CMV-seronegative.

This rearrangement joins TRBV18 to TRBJ1-5; 8 bases match TRBD1. Looked up from germline, CDR1 is KGHSH and CDR2 is LQKENI. Trimming cost V 6 bases and J 3 bases; bases outside gene matches: 1. The CDR3 has 13 amino acids. The CDR3 loop is CASSDRDNQPQHF. CDR3 DNA sequence: TGTGCCAGCTCGGACAGGGACAATCAGCCCCAGCATTTT. The full variable domain, with the rest looked up from reference TRBV18 and TRBJ1-5, is NAGVMQNPRHLVRRRGQEARLRCSPMKGHSHVYWYRQLPEEGLKFMVYLQKENIIDESGMPKERFSAEFPKEGPSILRIQQVVRGDSAAYFCASSDRDNQPQHFGDGTRLSIL.

CDR3 loop: CASSSRQAGTQYF. For the CDR3, the DNA is TGTGCCAGCAGCTCCCGACAGGCAGGGACGCAGTATTTT. This chain links TRBV5-6 with TRBJ2-3, with D perhaps TRBD1 (6 bases). The CDR3 has 13 residues. Germline lookup yields CDR1 SGHDT and CDR2 YYEEEE. V dropped 3 bases and J dropped 9 bases, with 14 bases sitting between them.

The CDR3 DNA follows: TGTGCCAGCAGTCATAAGAGAGGTGGCTACACCTTC. The encoded protein is CASSHKRGGYTF. The chain links TRBV27 to TRBJ1-2; the D is unclear. Trimming cost V 5 bases and J 7 bases, with 11 bases left between them. CDR1 is MNHEY and CDR2 is SMNVEV in the germline V gene (reference sequence). CDR3 length equals 12 residues.

The chain carries TRBV5-1 and TRBJ2-2; D is ambiguous. Trimming cost V 0 bases and J 4 bases, with 4 bases left between them. The germline CDR1 and CDR2 sequences are SGHRS and YFSETQ. CDR3 length: 13 amino acids. The CDR3, as DNA: TGCGCCAGCAGCTTGGTCAGCACCGGGGAGCTGTTTTTT. The encoded protein is CASSLVSTGELFF.